These 6 T cell receptor beta chains share one sample of origin, sequenced in a study of beta chain features in type 1 diabetes. The authors reverse transcribed all of the isolated RNA, so sequencing captured expressed TCRB transcripts. The table came from immunoSEQ multiplex PCR; TCRdb's copy has only in-frame clones and leaves some out. The table lists nearly 350,000 clones, approximately 8% of them singletons. Sequencing was done on a sample of central memory CD4+ T cells from blood. These receptors came from a woman aged 18-30 years in good health.

The rearrangement joins TRBV7-2 to TRBJ2-7; 7 bases are a match to TRBD2. V dropped 5 bases and J dropped 2; count of bases not matched to a gene: 6. This CDR3 is 14 amino acids long. Germline loops: CDR1 SGHTA, CDR2 FQGNSA. The CDR3 bases are TGTGCCAGCAGCCCGGGACTATTGACCTACGAGCAGTACTTC. It translates to CASSPGLLTYEQYF.

This clone was detected a few times. V usage is TRBV18 and J usage is TRBJ2-7; D is undetermined. CDR3 length: 11 residues. Trimming took off 6 bases at V and 5 bases at J, with 8 bases between the two ends. Germline V gene data show CDR1 as KGHSH and CDR2 as LQKENI. CDR3 in DNA: TGTGCCAGCTCCACGTTTAACGAGCAGTACTTC. Translation gives CASSTFNEQYF.

This clone was recorded a few times. The gene calls are TRBV25-1 and TRBJ1-2; 8 bases line up with TRBD1. J gave up 4 bases and V 2 bases, and 3 bases lay outside the gene matches. This CDR3 has 14 amino acids. From germline, CDR1 is MGHDK and CDR2 SYGVNS. CDR3 protein: CASSEPGQGYGYTF. The CDR3 nucleotides read TGTGCCAGCAGTGAACCCGGACAGGGCTATGGCTACACCTTC.

The chain carries TRBV5-1 and TRBJ2-1; 8 nucleotides line up with TRBD1. The CDR3 contains 14 residues. J was trimmed by 8 bases and V by 4 bases; bases with no gene match: 8. The germline gives CDR1 SGHRS, CDR2 YFSETQ. CDR3 loop: CASSAWDRTDEQFF. The CDR3 DNA reads TGCGCCAGCAGCGCCTGGGACAGGACCGATGAGCAGTTCTTC.

This clone was detected only a few times. The chain has TRBV9 and TRBJ1-2; a weak D match, TRBD1 (5 bases). Trimming left V 0 bases short and J 5 bases short, with 8 bases between. Germline V gene sequence: CDR1 SGDLS, CDR2 YYNGEE. This CDR3 contains 13 residues. The CDR3 is CASSVVSGYGYTF. DNA for the CDR3: TGTGCCAGCAGCGTAGTCTCAGGGTATGGCTACACCTTC. The whole variable domain, filled in from reference TRBV9 and TRBJ1-2, reads DSGVTQTPKHLITATGQRVTLRCSPRSGDLSVYWYQQSLDQGLQFLIQYYNGEERAKGNILERFSAQQFPDLHSELNLSSLELGDSALYFCASSVVSGYGYTFGSGTRLTVV.

The chain combines TRBV4-2 with TRBJ2-1; D gene unclear. The V gene lost 4 bases and the J gene lost 0 bases, with 10 bases spanning the gap. Germline CDR1 is LGHNA and CDR2 is YNFKEQ. There are 15 residues in the CDR3. The CDR3 loop reads CASSPDVSSYNEQFF. CDR3 coding DNA: TGTGCCAGCAGCCCGGACGTCAGCTCCTACAATGAGCAGTTCTTC.